This entry is about one T cell receptor (beta chain). The germline CDR1 and CDR2 sequences are SGHNT and YENEEA. The CDR3 spans 17 residues. V shed 2 bases and J 7 bases; nucleotides not matched to a gene: 7. The sample comes from a study of T cell changes during pregnancy in multiple sclerosis. Here immunoSEQ multiplex PCR was the method, and the copy in TCRdb shows in-frame clones only, minus some. Among under 50,000 clones, 91% were seen once, and the ten largest hold over 0.65%. Material: CD4+ T cells from peripheral blood mononuclear cells, obtained in the second trimester of pregnancy. This clonotype originated in a female donor in good health, enrolled as a control in a pregnancy study. This chain uses TRBV11-3 with TRBJ2-1; 14 bases align to TRBD2. The CDR3 bases are TGTGCCAGCAGCTTATCCCGGGGACTAGCGGGGGTTAATGAGCAGTTCTTC. This translates into CASSLSRGLAGVNEQFF.